This T cell receptor beta chain was identified during a study of T cell clusters in autoimmune cytopenias (dated by TCRdb to about 2019). Regarding the research as a whole: Among healthy donor controls, the mean age was approximately 52 years, the median age was roughly 63 years, and 22 of 43 were female. TRB and IGH repertoires from peripheral blood were sequenced in autoimmune cytopenia patients at active disease and during treatment follow-up, with healthy, CLL and autoimmune hepatitis controls included alongside. The comparison group for autoimmune hepatitis repertoires was under 30 healthy donors matched for age and sex. The median TRB sequencing depth was around 50,000 reads per sample, and the median number of distinct TRB clonotypes was around 2,500 per sample. For primary cytopenia, the controls were about 25 age-matched healthy donors, and for secondary cytopenia, the controls were over eleven age-matched CLL patients. The study was designed to test whether a disease-specific immune repertoire signature usable as a blood-based biomarker is carried by autoimmune cytopenia patients. Results the study describes overall, beyond this receptor: A lack of physiological T cell clusters in primary autoimmune cytopenia patients was suggested by GLIPH, as 51 clusters were found to be exclusive to healthy donors versus some 15 exclusive to patients. The T cell clusters were defined only in silico, and the functional role of the clusters was left to be validated experimentally. TRB repertoire shifts, with less even repertoires in secondary cytopenia and CLL, mostly reflected lymphoma bias rather than autoimmunity. The cluster-lack signature was not seen for secondary cytopenia versus CLL, apparently masked by the dominant lymphoma-associated repertoire. Healthy donors showed around 2.9-fold more exclusive TRB clusters than active autoimmune hepatitis patients, consistent with an autoimmunity-wide signature.

The CDR3 holds 18 amino acids from the cysteine to the phenylalanine. No DNA appears here. CDR1 and CDR2, per the germline V gene, are SGHVS and FNYEAQ. TRB rearrangements were amplified by multiplex PCR using a touch-down protocol with TRB-A and TRB-B primer pools mixed in one tube. Two consecutive PCR reactions with Phusion HS II polymerase added Illumina adapters and sample indices to the amplicons. The amplicons were gel-purified using the NucleoSpin Gel and PCR Clean-up kit, after which quantification was performed by Qubit and quality was checked on an Agilent 2100 Bioanalyzer. Sequencing of the libraries was done on an Illumina MiSeq with paired-end, single-indexed, 600-cycle runs. Per the original workflow: Alignment and assembly of TRB reads were performed with MiXCR version 2.1.12 and the default MiXCR reference library. A clone was defined by each unique CDR3 nucleotide sequence, and the analysis included only productive sequences with two or more reads. Repertoire diversity was assessed by alpha-parameterized diversity profiles (alpha 0 to 5), including Shannon (alpha 1) and Simpson (alpha 2) indices, computed with an R script. Combinatorial TRB VJ usage was calculated with the tcR package and was compared between cohorts by principal component analysis performed with ade4. Using GLIPH, TCRbeta CDR3s were clustered on pairs of cohorts matched for age and read depth, and a Wilcoxon test was used to compare cluster frequencies. Through TCRdb reprocessing, the reads give one entry per CDR3 protein sequence; DNA is omitted. Clone size and V and J calls follow TCRdb, not the original study. The data table for this sample lists some 6,100 distinct CDR3 sequences. The top ten clonotypes cover around 40% of the sample.

Comments on this clonotype: Its antigen remains undetermined.

Each sample's TRB amplification started from approximately 230 ng of peripheral blood genomic DNA, which corresponds to tens of thousands of genome equivalents. These data also formed part of another study, on T cell repertoires in aging, cancer and after chemotherapy. As that second study puts it: Six donor age groups were covered, ranging from 30 or younger up to 70 or older, and each group contained at least three individuals. Healthy donor control TCR repertoires were recorded over several months to years and showed clear clonal overlap across re-sampling. The complete dataset included about 9 million TCR reads. Compared with age-matched healthy donors, untreated patients with either hematological or solid cancers had significantly lower TCR diversity in the blood along with higher clonality. Declining TCR diversity with age in healthy donors was mainly explained by loss of richness; in cancer patients, loss of evenness also contributed. Median generation probability increased over the chemotherapy interval in both cancer cohorts, suggesting repertoire reconstitution through rebound thymic output. The authors noted that the repertoire data do not allow conclusions about immunological memory after chemotherapy. The study profiled peripheral blood TCR beta repertoires from healthy donors and cancer patients to examine immunoaging and T cell reconstitution after chemotherapy. A cohort of 220 or so cancer patients (about 94 with hematological and around 130 with solid cancers) was assembled, and about 100 healthy donors were included as a reference group. MiXCR versions 2.12 and 3.0.5 were used to process the TRB sequences. The repertoire metrics were Shannon diversity, evenness, clonality (calculated as one minus evenness), and diversity profiles parameterized by alpha from 0 to 5. The IGoR algorithm was used to compute generation probabilities of clones in paired pre- and post-chemotherapy samples.

The specimen was peripheral blood. Rearrangement joined TRBV7-6 to TRBJ1-5. The source of this sequence is a human donor in good health. The CDR3 region reads CASSLERVWDVGDQPQHF. Reference TRBV7-6 and TRBJ1-5 proteins supply the regions before and after the CDR3; the full variable domain is: GAGVSQSPRYKVTKRGQDVALRCDPISGHVSLYWYRQALGQGPEFLTYFNYEAQQDKSGLPNDRFSAERPEGSISTLTIQRTEQRDSAMYRCASSLERVWDVGDQPQHFGDGTRLSIL.